This entry is about one TCR beta chain. The table came from immunoSEQ multiplex PCR; TCRdb's copy has only in-frame clones and leaves some out. The sample contains some 14,000 clones, around two thirds of which appear only once. The data originate from a study of OX40 agonist ivuxolimab in advanced cancers. Germline V gene lookup returns CDR1 SGHTA and CDR2 FQGTGA. V was shortened by 6 bases and J by 4 bases, with 16 bases between the two germline ends. The CDR3 runs 15 residues. The receptor was isolated from an adult with an advanced solid tumor such as melanoma, head and neck, liver or kidney cancer. V and J are TRBV7-3 and TRBJ2-1; a possible D gene is TRBD2 (5 bases). The sequences come from CD4+ or CD8+ T cells sorted from blood, collected in a trial of the OX40 agonist ivuxolimab. For the CDR3, the DNA is TGTGCCAGCAGGCAGACACAACCGGGGTACAATGAGCAGTTCTTC. Encoded protein: CASRQTQPGYNEQFF.